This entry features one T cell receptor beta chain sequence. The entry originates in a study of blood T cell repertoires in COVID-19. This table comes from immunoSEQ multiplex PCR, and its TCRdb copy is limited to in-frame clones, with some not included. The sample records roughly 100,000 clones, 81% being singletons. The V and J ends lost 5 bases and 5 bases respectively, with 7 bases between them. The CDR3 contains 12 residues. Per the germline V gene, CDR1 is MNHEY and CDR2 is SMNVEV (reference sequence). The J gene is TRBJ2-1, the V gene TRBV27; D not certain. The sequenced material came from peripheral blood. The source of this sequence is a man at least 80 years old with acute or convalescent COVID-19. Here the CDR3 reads CASSTVDNEQFF. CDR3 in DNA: TGTGCCAGCAGTACTGTCGACAATGAGCAGTTCTTC.